This T cell receptor beta chain was captured in a study of beta chain features in type 1 diabetes (dated by TCRdb to the late 2010s). Describing the broader study: Mean age, gender distribution, total cell number and subset yield were not different between patients and healthy donors. Regulatory and stem cell-like memory subsets were isolated from only 8 patients and 8 healthy donors, whereas naive and central memory subsets came from all 30 or so donors. In the study, recently diagnosed type 1 diabetes patients and matched healthy donors were compared on the TCRB repertoires of their sorted circulating CD4+ T cell subsets. A total of 107,917,701 sorted cells were examined across all samples, and the number of cells per subset was strongly correlated with RNA yield.

The CDR3 covers 16 residues, taking in both the cysteine and the phenylalanine. Here the CDR3 DNA is all that survives: 48 bases in frame from base 1. Trimming leaves V shorter by 4 bases and J shorter by 1 base, with the junction holding 6 bases beyond the gene matches. Per the germline V gene, SGHDT is the CDR1 and YYEEEE is the CDR2. The entire isolated RNA was reverse transcribed using the High Capacity cDNA Reverse Transcription Kit, and thus expressed TCRB transcripts were sequenced. Deep immunoSEQ sequencing was applied to naive, central memory and regulatory T cell samples, giving an average of about 3.8 million total reads per sample. Sorted cells were lysed in RLT buffer and RNA was extracted with DNase-treated RNeasy Micro or Mini kits, depending on cell number. Each cell subset was processed separately to prevent cross-contamination, with patient and healthy donor samples processed together. Using the immunoSEQ multiplex PCR, TCRB sequences were amplified from cDNA into 87-bp fragments spanning the CDR3 region. Sequencing of the amplicons was performed on the Illumina HiSeq platform. In the original analysis: Synthetic template baselines were used to correct PCR bias computationally, reads within Hamming distance 2 were collapsed, and singletons that could not be merged were discarded. Reads were aligned against IMGT to assign V, D and J genes, CDR3 length and insertions or deletions at six rearrangement sites. Within each subset, clonotype counts were normalized to sorted cell number, after which true diversity and Gini coefficients were computed with the tcR R package. The overlap coefficient, calculated on TCRB nucleotide sequences, was used to measure repertoire sharing. Out-of-frame TCRB sequences from naive cells were analyzed to stand in for the pre-selection repertoire. TCRdb's version of the immuneACCESS table is confined to in-frame rearrangements and falls short of the full clone set. An unresolved V gene accounts for under half of the shortfall where checked; the remainder is of unknown origin. V, J and clone size are taken as reported in that table, and D and trimming were inferred from the DNA itself. For this sample there are 850,000 to 900,000 clones; 17% appear just once. The ten largest clonotypes hold about 0.02% of the sample.

This clone has only a few counts. The clone's antigen remains unknown. No much larger clone is present one base from it, and per-base qualities are unavailable. The paper as a whole reports these results and caveats: In all four CD4+ subsets, TCRB CDR3 length was moderately but significantly shorter in type 1 diabetes patients. Patients with type 1 diabetes made fewer insertions and deleted more nucleotides at VDJ recombination sites, implying thymic rearrangement abnormalities. Because the HLA sub-analyses included only small numbers of individuals, any influence of HLA type on TCRB rearrangement was left unresolved. Shorter templates might be favored by PCR, yet because patient and control samples were amplified and corrected together, any such skew would affect both groups equally. Because cDNA was sequenced instead of genomic DNA, activated cells with high expression could be over-represented, although the groups did not differ in activation or CD3 levels. Naive, central memory and regulatory TCRB repertoires appeared to be more similar among patients than among healthy donors.

Each donor gave one peripheral blood draw, averaging around 0.11 L, which was collected into heparinised tubes. A BD FACSAria II and a panel including CD45RO, CCR7, CD25, CD127, CD95 and CD27 were used to sort naive, central memory, regulatory and stem cell-like memory CD4+ T cells. Every sorted population had a purity above 95%. PBMCs were isolated right away by Lymphoprep density gradient centrifugation and were stained directly, without culture. So that batch effects would be minimized, each experiment stained and sorted samples in pairs, pairing one healthy donor with one patient. This receptor was obtained from a woman aged 18-29 years in good health. Sequencing was carried out using naive CD4+ T cells from blood. The cell subset or site label here, explained by the study, means: true naive CD4+ T cells. This chain is built from TRBV5-6 and TRBJ2-5, with TRBD2 identical over 11 junction bases. The CDR3 region has the sequence CASSPPGTSGQETQYF. The nucleotide sequence is given as TGTGCCAGCAGCCCACCAGGGACTAGCGGCCAAGAGACCCAGTACTTC.